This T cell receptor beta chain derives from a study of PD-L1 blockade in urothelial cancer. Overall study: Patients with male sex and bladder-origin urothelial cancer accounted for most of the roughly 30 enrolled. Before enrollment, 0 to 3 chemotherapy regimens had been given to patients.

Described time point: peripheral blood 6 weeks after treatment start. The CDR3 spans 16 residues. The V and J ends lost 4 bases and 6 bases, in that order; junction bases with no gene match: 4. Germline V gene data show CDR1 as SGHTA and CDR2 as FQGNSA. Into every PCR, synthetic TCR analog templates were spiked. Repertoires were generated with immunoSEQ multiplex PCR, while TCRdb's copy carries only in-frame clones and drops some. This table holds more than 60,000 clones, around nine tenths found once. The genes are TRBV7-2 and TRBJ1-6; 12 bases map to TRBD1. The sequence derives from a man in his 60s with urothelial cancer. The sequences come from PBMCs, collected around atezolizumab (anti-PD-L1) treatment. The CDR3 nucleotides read TGTGCCAGCAGCTCCCGGGACAGGGGGCCTAATTCACCCCTCCACTTT. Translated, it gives CASSSRDRGPNSPLHF. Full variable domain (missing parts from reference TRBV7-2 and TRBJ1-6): GAGVSQSPSNKVTEKGKDVELRCDPISGHTALYWYRQSLGQGLEFLIYFQGNSAPDKSGLPSDRFSAERTGGSVSTLTIQRTQQEDSAVYLCASSSRDRGPNSPLHFGNGTRLTVT.